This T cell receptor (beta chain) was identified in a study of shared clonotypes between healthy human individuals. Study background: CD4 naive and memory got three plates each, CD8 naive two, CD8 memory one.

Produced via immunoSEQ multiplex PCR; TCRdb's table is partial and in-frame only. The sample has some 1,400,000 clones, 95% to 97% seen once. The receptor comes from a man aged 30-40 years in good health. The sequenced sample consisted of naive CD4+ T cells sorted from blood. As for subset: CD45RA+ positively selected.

For the CDR3, the DNA is TGTGCCAGCAGCTCGCCTACAGGGGAGTCGAGCAGCGACTATGGCTACACCTTC. Translated, it gives CASSSPTGESSSDYGYTF. The chain is built from TRBV7-2 and TRBJ1-2, with TRBD1 identical over 7 bases. CDR3 size: 18 residues. V was clipped by 4 bases and J by 3 bases; unmatched bases: 17. Germline V gene data show CDR1 as SGHTA and CDR2 as FQGNSA.